Listed below are T cell receptor beta chains from one sample, sequenced in a study of shared clonotypes between healthy human individuals. The data were produced by immunoSEQ multiplex PCR, yet TCRdb's version contains in-frame clones alone and is incomplete. Among over 150,000 clones listed, approximately 60% were seen once. Sequenced input: memory CD4+ T cells sorted from blood. These receptor sequences come from a young man in good health. Both conserved end residues are part of each CDR3. D genes are given only for firm matches. A row's size may be missing; if present it is once, few, many or a size class.

cdr3_aa cdr3_nt clone_size v_call d_call j_call
CASSSGGSGNTIYF TGCGCCAGCAGCTCAGGGGGCTCTGGAAACACCATATATTTT once TRBV5-1 TRBD1 TRBJ1-3
CASSTGLAGSFHEQFF TGTGCCAGCAGCACGGGACTAGCGGGATCCTTCCATGAGCAGTTCTTC NA TRBV7-8 TRBD2 TRBJ2-1
CASSQRGGNQPQHF TGTGCCAGCAGTCAACGGGGGGGCAATCAGCCCCAGCATTTT few TRBV6-1 NA TRBJ1-5
CASSTYQDGPQHF TGTGCCAGCAGCACTTACCAAGATGGGCCCCAGCATTTT NA TRBV6-1 NA TRBJ1-5
CASSSLFGTGPEQNTEAFF TGTGCCAGCTCCTCGTTATTCGGGACAGGGCCCGAACAAAACACTGAAGCTTTCTTT few TRBV18 TRBD1 TRBJ1-1
CASSLGGTSSYNEQFF TGTGCCAGCAGCTTAGGCGGGACTAGCTCCTACAATGAGCAGTTCTTC once TRBV11-3 TRBD2 TRBJ2-1
CATSPRLRREQYF TGTGCCACCAGCCCCCGGCTGAGACGCGAGCAGTACTTC NA TRBV15 NA TRBJ2-7
CASRDRGLDTEAFF TGTGCCAGCAGGGACAGGGGGTTGGACACTGAAGCTTTCTTT NA TRBV2 TRBD1 TRBJ1-1
CASSGPGGLLNEQFF TGCGCCAGCAGTGGTCCGGGAGGGCTTCTAAATGAGCAGTTCTTC NA TRBV10-1 TRBD2 TRBJ2-1
CASFQIPRNYEQYF TGTGCCAGTTTCCAAATACCCCGTAACTACGAGCAGTACTTC NA TRBV21-1 NA TRBJ2-7
CASSRIPGDYGYTF TGTGCCAGCAGCAGGATCCCAGGTGACTATGGCTACACCTTC once TRBV9 NA TRBJ1-2
CASSLASTDQPQHF TGCGCCAGCAGCTTGGCCTCAACAGATCAGCCCCAGCATTTT NA TRBV5-1 NA TRBJ1-5
CSVAGLGLAGGLDPEQFF TGCAGCGTTGCGGGTTTGGGACTAGCGGGAGGCCTCGATCCTGAGCAGTTCTTC few TRBV29-1 TRBD2 TRBJ2-1
CASRLSQGLIYGYTF TGTGCCAGCAGACTCTCACAGGGACTAATCTATGGCTACACCTTC few TRBV6-8 NA TRBJ1-2
CASSLSGTGYNEQFF TGTGCCAGCAGCTTAAGTGGGACAGGGTACAATGAGCAGTTCTTC NA TRBV7-3 TRBD1 TRBJ2-1
CASSMDRVGTDTQYF TGTGCCAGTAGTATGGACAGGGTCGGCACAGATACGCAGTATTTT many TRBV19 TRBD1 TRBJ2-3
CASSPAGAGTGELFF TGTGCCAGCAGTCCCGCCGGGGCAGGTACCGGGGAGCTGTTTTTT few TRBV27 NA TRBJ2-2
CASSPPGQGYEQYF TGTGCCAGCTCACCTCCGGGACAGGGCTACGAGCAGTACTTC NA TRBV18 TRBD1 TRBJ2-7
CASSHGPGGEAFF TGTGCCAGCAGCCACGGTCCCGGGGGTGAAGCTTTCTTT NA TRBV14 NA TRBJ1-1
CASSPIMAGVSYEQYF TGTGCCAGCAGCCCAATCATGGCGGGAGTGTCCTACGAGCAGTACTTC NA TRBV7-6 TRBD2 TRBJ2-7
CASSFSDRRGEQYF TGTGCCAGCAGTTTTTCCGACCGTAGGGGCGAGCAGTACTTC NA TRBV28 NA TRBJ2-7
CSVATGGVGDTQYF TGCAGCGTTGCGACAGGGGGCGTGGGAGATACGCAGTATTTT NA TRBV29-1 TRBD1 TRBJ2-3
CASSAGTLGKNIQYF TGTGCCAGCAGCGCTGGGACTCTAGGCAAAAACATTCAGTACTTC NA TRBV9 NA TRBJ2-4
CASSGGRAVNEQYF TGTGCCAGCAGTGGCGGCAGGGCGGTAAACGAGCAGTACTTC NA TRBV28 NA TRBJ2-7
CSAGHGSYEQYF TGCAGCGCGGGCCACGGCTCCTACGAGCAGTACTTC few TRBV29-1 NA TRBJ2-7
CSVVGTPGLAGVLEETQYF TGCAGCGTTGTTGGCACACCGGGACTAGCGGGAGTTTTAGAAGAGACCCAGTACTTC NA TRBV29-1 TRBD2 TRBJ2-5
CASSPEVMERGTYEQYF TGTGCCAGCAGCCCTGAGGTCATGGAGCGGGGCACCTACGAGCAGTACTTC NA TRBV11-2 TRBD2 TRBJ2-7
CASSGSGQGQTQYF TGTGCCAGCAGCGGTTCGGGACAGGGCCAGACCCAGTACTTC NA TRBV9 TRBD1 TRBJ2-5
CASSLQGAYEQYF TGCGCCAGCAGCTTGCAGGGGGCCTACGAGCAGTACTTC NA TRBV5-1 TRBD1 TRBJ2-7
CSGASGSQEQYF TGCAGCGGGGCTAGCGGGAGTCAGGAGCAGTACTTC NA TRBV29-1 TRBD2 TRBJ2-7
CASSSAGMWNGYTF TGTGCCAGCTCATCTGCGGGGATGTGGAATGGCTACACCTTC NA TRBV18 NA TRBJ1-2
CASNRGRSTDTQYF TGTGCCAGTAACAGGGGTCGTAGCACAGATACGCAGTATTTT once TRBV19 TRBD1 TRBJ2-3
CASSKDRSGRFYEQYF TGTGCCAGCAGCAAAGATCGGAGCGGGAGGTTTTACGAGCAGTACTTC NA TRBV21-1 NA TRBJ2-7
CAAEWHHEQYF TGTGCCGCCGAGTGGCACCACGAGCAGTACTTC NA TRBV30 NA TRBJ2-7
CASSHPGQRFEQYF TGCGCCAGCAGCCACCCGGGACAGAGGTTCGAGCAGTACTTC NA TRBV4-1 TRBD1 TRBJ2-7
CASSYPGRFNEQFF TGTGCCAGCAGCTACCCCGGGAGGTTCAATGAGCAGTTCTTC NA TRBV11-2 TRBD2 TRBJ2-1
CASSGHRKPYNEQFF TGTGCCAGCAGCGGACACAGGAAACCCTACAATGAGCAGTTCTTC NA TRBV9 NA TRBJ2-1
CASSLDRPGYSEAFF TGCGCCAGCAGCTTGGATCGGCCGGGGTACTCTGAAGCTTTCTTT once TRBV5-1 NA TRBJ1-1
CASSPIRGPQTYEQYF TGTGCCAGCAGCCCCATCAGGGGACCTCAGACATACGAGCAGTACTTC NA TRBV7-8 NA TRBJ2-7
CASRGGLAGVHGELFF TGTGCCAGCAGAGGGGGACTAGCGGGAGTTCACGGGGAGCTGTTTTTT NA TRBV5-4 TRBD2 TRBJ2-2
CAITDRTDGELFF TGTGCCATCACCGATCGGACAGACGGGGAGCTGTTTTTT NA TRBV10-3 NA TRBJ2-2
CASSPPGQGSDTQYF TGTGCCAGCTCACCCCCGGGACAGGGGTCAGATACGCAGTATTTT few TRBV18 TRBD1 TRBJ2-3
CASSALAGGSYEQYF TGTGCCAGCAGCGCACTAGCGGGAGGGTCCTACGAGCAGTACTTC NA TRBV7-9 TRBD2 TRBJ2-7
CASSLSPGGTDTQYF TGCGCCAGCAGCTTGTCACCGGGAGGGACAGATACGCAGTATTTT many TRBV5-1 TRBD2 TRBJ2-3
CASRRLRGRSSYEQYF TGTGCCAGCAGACGTCTCAGGGGACGAAGCTCCTACGAGCAGTACTTC once TRBV7-2 NA TRBJ2-7
CATSRDLGVYEQYF TGTGCCACCAGCAGAGATTTAGGGGTTTACGAGCAGTACTTC many TRBV15 NA TRBJ2-7
CASSLDGNQPQHF TGTGCCAGCAGCCTGGACGGGAATCAGCCCCAGCATTTT few TRBV5-4 NA TRBJ1-5
CASIEASGHTDTQYF TGTGCCAGCATCGAGGCTAGCGGTCACACAGATACGCAGTATTTT NA TRBV6-1 TRBD2 TRBJ2-3
CASSLLGGGETQYF TGTGCCAGCAGTTTATTAGGGGGCGGAGAGACCCAGTACTTC NA TRBV27 TRBD1 TRBJ2-5